This is a list of T cell receptor beta chains from one sample in a study of cytomegalovirus exposure and HLA in healthy donors. Profiling relied on immunoSEQ multiplex PCR, and the TCRdb table lists in-frame clones only, not all of them. This sample has 150,000 or so clones; roughly 85% occur once, and the top ten carry less than 2%. The sequenced sample was PBMCs. The source is a male donor in good health and CMV-seronegative. CDR3s leave out the opening cysteine and the closing phenylalanine or tryptophan.

v_gene	j_gene	CDR3aa
TRBV6-1	TRBJ2-7	ASGSTGDEQY
TRBV28	TRBJ1-1	ASSLEQGGTEAF
TRBV9	TRBJ2-1	ASSVGGSGGSEQF
TRBV9	TRBJ1-6	ASSVASQAYNSPLH
TRBV27	TRBJ1-2	ASSLSGGTYGYT
TRBV11-3	TRBJ1-1	ASSFRGIGTEAF
TRBV30	TRBJ2-3	AWSIAGGGTDTQY
TRBV10-3	TRBJ1-1	AIRALAGKNTEAF
TRBV5-1	TRBJ2-3	ASSFGGGTDTQY
TRBV6-6	TRBJ2-1	ASSYLRQGRGNEQF
TRBV19	TRBJ2-6	ATWRGGLSSGANVLT
TRBV7-9	TRBJ2-7	SSSLTGGQNYEQY
TRBV28	TRBJ1-4	ASRKPGQGPRGEKLF
TRBV25-1	TRBJ2-1	ASSGYSASSYNEQF
TRBV25-1	TRBJ1-4	ASSEFGSGVEKLF
TRBV11-3	TRBJ2-1	ASSSRVSNEQF
TRBV27	TRBJ2-7	ASSFSLSVTGSYEQY
TRBV7-9	TRBJ2-7	ASSLVAGNRREQY
TRBV7-9	TRBJ2-1	ASSLGGTGVNEQF
TRBV15	TRBJ2-1	ATSSRGGARPNEQF
TRBV27	TRBJ2-5	ASSLGVPGQGARETQY
TRBV6-1	TRBJ2-3	ASSIDRASTDTQY
TRBV18	TRBJ2-3	ASSPGQNTDTQY
TRBV7-9	TRBJ2-7	ASSLGRDSPTYEQY
TRBV15	TRBJ2-3	ATRDNPSTDTQY
TRBV19	TRBJ1-5	ASCTQGYSNQPQH